This T cell receptor beta chain was found in a study of blood T cell repertoires in COVID-19. Study-level background: Sites across the United States, Italy and Spain contributed samples from acute and convalescent COVID-19. The analysed material was cDNA or gDNA that came from T cells, B-cell-depleted T cells, or PBMCs.

This clone was found once. Germline V gives CDR1 SGHNT, CDR2 YENEEA. V shed 4 bases and J 1 base; nucleotides not matched to a gene: 5. The CDR3 covers 16 residues. TCRdb's table, derived via immunoSEQ multiplex PCR, lists solely in-frame clones and lacks some. The table shows 240,000 or so clones, with approximately 80% occurring only once. The chain employs TRBV11-3 and TRBJ2-2; 8 positions match TRBD2. The sequencing sample was made of peripheral blood. This receptor was taken from a woman under 30 with acute or convalescent COVID-19. In DNA, the CDR3 is TGTGCCAGCAGCTCCTACAGCGGGAGGAACACCGGGGAGCTGTTTTTT. Amino acids: CASSSYSGRNTGELFF.